This is a list of T cell receptor beta chains from one sample in a study of T cells in Graves' hyperthyroidism and ophthalmopathy. Using its own MiXCR run on the multiplex PCR reads, TCRdb lists one record per CDR3 protein. The repertoire holds about 380,000 distinct CDR3 sequences, with about a fifth as singletons. Sequenced material: blood. All receptors come from a man between 18 and 35 years old with Graves' ophthalmopathy. CDR3s include the opening cysteine and the closing phenylalanine or tryptophan. Fields, in order: D gene, J gene, clone size, V gene, CDR3 protein, CDR3 DNA. The D gene is left open where the match is weak. For some rows the clone size is stated as once, few or many, or as a class when expanded; others skip it.

d_call: .
j_call: TRBJ1-1
clone_size: many
v_call: TRBV20-1
cdr3_aa: CSAREWGTEAFF
cdr3_nt: TGCAGTGCTAGAGAGTGGGGTACTGAAGCTTTCTTT

d_call: .
j_call: TRBJ2-7
clone_size: few
v_call: TRBV12-3/TRBV12-4
cdr3_aa: CASSSWDGSYEQYF
cdr3_nt: TGTGCCAGCAGCTCCTGGGACGGGAGCTACGAGCAGTACTTC

d_call: .
j_call: TRBJ2-3
clone_size: many
v_call: TRBV28
cdr3_aa: CASEGHSTDTQYF
cdr3_nt: TGTGCCAGCGAGGGACATAGCACAGATACGCAGTATTTT

d_call: TRBD1
j_call: TRBJ1-5
clone_size: many
v_call: TRBV5-5
cdr3_aa: CASSGQGADQPQHF
cdr3_nt: TGTGCCAGCAGCGGACAGGGGGCAGATCAGCCCCAGCATTTT

d_call: TRBD1
j_call: TRBJ1-1
clone_size: many
v_call: TRBV7-9
cdr3_aa: CASSSFNRGRNTEAFF
cdr3_nt: TGTGCCAGCAGCTCCTTCAACAGGGGGCGCAACACTGAAGCTTTCTTT

d_call: .
j_call: TRBJ1-5
clone_size: few
v_call: TRBV14
cdr3_aa: CASSPSGHNQPQHF
cdr3_nt: TGTGCCAGCAGCCCCAGTGGGCACAATCAGCCCCAGCATTTT

d_call: .
j_call: TRBJ2-7
clone_size: .
v_call: TRBV5-6
cdr3_aa: CASSLVWGEQYF
cdr3_nt: TGTGCCAGCAGCTTGGTATGGGGAGAGCAGTACTTC

d_call: TRBD1
j_call: TRBJ2-7
clone_size: .
v_call: TRBV7-6
cdr3_aa: CASSTRGQGDNEQYF
cdr3_nt: TGTGCCAGCAGCACACGGGGACAGGGTGACAACGAGCAGTACTTC

d_call: TRBD1
j_call: TRBJ1-3
clone_size: .
v_call: TRBV6-5
cdr3_aa: CASNTDRDVGNTIYF
cdr3_nt: TGTGCCAGCAACACTGACAGGGACGTTGGAAACACCATATATTTT

d_call: .
j_call: TRBJ1-4
clone_size: .
v_call: TRBV12-3/TRBV12-4
cdr3_aa: CASGMSANEKLFF
cdr3_nt: TGTGCCAGCGGGATGTCCGCTAATGAAAAACTGTTTTTT

d_call: TRBD1
j_call: TRBJ2-7
clone_size: few
v_call: TRBV10-3
cdr3_aa: CAISPGQGAYEQYF
cdr3_nt: TGTGCCATCAGTCCGGGACAGGGGGCGTACGAGCAGTACTTC

d_call: .
j_call: TRBJ1-1
clone_size: many
v_call: TRBV20-1
cdr3_aa: CSARGTGLGTEAFF
cdr3_nt: TGCAGTGCTAGAGGCACAGGGTTGGGCACTGAAGCTTTCTTT

d_call: TRBD1
j_call: TRBJ2-2
clone_size: .
v_call: TRBV29-1
cdr3_aa: CSASQTGDATGELFF
cdr3_nt: TGCAGCGCTTCACAGACAGGGGACGCCACCGGGGAGCTGTTTTTT

d_call: .
j_call: TRBJ1-3
clone_size: few
v_call: TRBV3-1
cdr3_aa: CASSQDPGAGNTIYF
cdr3_nt: TGTGCCAGCAGCCAAGACCCAGGGGCTGGAAACACCATATATTTT

d_call: .
j_call: TRBJ2-3
clone_size: many
v_call: TRBV24-1
cdr3_aa: CATSDPLGGESHTEDTQYF
cdr3_nt: TGTGCCACCAGTGACCCTTTGGGGGGCGAATCGCACACGGAAGATACGCAGTATTTT

d_call: TRBD1
j_call: TRBJ1-6
clone_size: many
v_call: TRBV18
cdr3_aa: CASSPGQGKDSPLHF
cdr3_nt: TGTGCCAGCTCACCCGGACAGGGGAAAGATTCACCCCTCCACTTT

d_call: TRBD2
j_call: TRBJ2-3
clone_size: once
v_call: TRBV4-1
cdr3_aa: CASSTTPKTSGGAGDTQYF
cdr3_nt: TGCGCCAGCAGCACAACACCTAAAACTAGCGGGGGGGCAGGTGATACGCAGTATTTT

d_call: TRBD2
j_call: TRBJ2-5
clone_size: .
v_call: TRBV20-1
cdr3_aa: CSALRIPIAGPSRSGETQYF
cdr3_nt: TGCAGTGCTCTACGAATTCCAATAGCGGGGCCCTCCCGGTCTGGAGAGACCCAGTACTTC

d_call: .
j_call: TRBJ2-2
clone_size: .
v_call: TRBV20-1
cdr3_aa: CSARPQQGVGELFF
cdr3_nt: TGCAGTGCTAGGCCGCAACAGGGCGTCGGGGAGCTGTTTTTT

d_call: .
j_call: TRBJ2-7
clone_size: few
v_call: TRBV4-1
cdr3_aa: CASSQVGTLSYEQYF
cdr3_nt: TGCGCCAGCAGCCAAGTGGGGACACTATCCTACGAGCAGTACTTC

d_call: .
j_call: TRBJ2-2
clone_size: few
v_call: TRBV19
cdr3_aa: CASNGGAASTGELFF
cdr3_nt: TGTGCCAGTAATGGGGGGGCCGCGTCCACCGGGGAGCTGTTTTTT